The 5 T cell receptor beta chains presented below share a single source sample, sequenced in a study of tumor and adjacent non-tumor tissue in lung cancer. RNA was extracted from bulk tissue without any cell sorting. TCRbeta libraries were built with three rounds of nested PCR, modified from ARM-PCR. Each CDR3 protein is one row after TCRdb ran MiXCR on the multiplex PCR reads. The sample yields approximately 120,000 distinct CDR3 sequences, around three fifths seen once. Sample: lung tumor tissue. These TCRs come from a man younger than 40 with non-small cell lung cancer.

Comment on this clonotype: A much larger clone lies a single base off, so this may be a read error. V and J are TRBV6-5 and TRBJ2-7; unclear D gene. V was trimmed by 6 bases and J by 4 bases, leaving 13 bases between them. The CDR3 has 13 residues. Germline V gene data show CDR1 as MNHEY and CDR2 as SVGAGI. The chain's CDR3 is CASSVGPKYEQYF. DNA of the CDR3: TGTGCCAGCAGCGTCGGGCCCAAATACGAGCAGTACTTC.

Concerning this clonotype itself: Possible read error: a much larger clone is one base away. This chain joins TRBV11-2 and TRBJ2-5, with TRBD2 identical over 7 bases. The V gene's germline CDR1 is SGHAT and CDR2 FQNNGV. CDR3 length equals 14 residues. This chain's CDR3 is CVSRPAGRGETQYF. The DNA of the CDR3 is TGTGTCAGCCGACCAGCGGGGAGAGGAGAGACCCAGTACTTC.

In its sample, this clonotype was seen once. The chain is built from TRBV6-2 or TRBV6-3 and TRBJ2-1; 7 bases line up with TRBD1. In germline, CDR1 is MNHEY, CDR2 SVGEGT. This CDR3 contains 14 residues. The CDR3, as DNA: TGTGTCAACAGAGGAAGGACAGGATCCAATGAGCAGTTCTTC. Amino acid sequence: CVNRGRTGSNEQFF.

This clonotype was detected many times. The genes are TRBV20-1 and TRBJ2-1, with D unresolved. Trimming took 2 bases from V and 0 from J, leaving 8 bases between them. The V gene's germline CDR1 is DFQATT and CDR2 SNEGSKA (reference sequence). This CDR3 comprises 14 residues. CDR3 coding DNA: TGCAGTGCTAGATCGTGGCGCTCCTACAATGAGCAGTTCTTC. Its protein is CSARSWRSYNEQFF.

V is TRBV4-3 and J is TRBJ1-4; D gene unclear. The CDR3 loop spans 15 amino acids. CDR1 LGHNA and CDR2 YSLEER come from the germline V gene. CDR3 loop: CINSATPGWSEKLFF. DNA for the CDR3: TGCATCAACAGCGCTACCCCCGGGTGGAGCGAAAAACTGTTTTTT.